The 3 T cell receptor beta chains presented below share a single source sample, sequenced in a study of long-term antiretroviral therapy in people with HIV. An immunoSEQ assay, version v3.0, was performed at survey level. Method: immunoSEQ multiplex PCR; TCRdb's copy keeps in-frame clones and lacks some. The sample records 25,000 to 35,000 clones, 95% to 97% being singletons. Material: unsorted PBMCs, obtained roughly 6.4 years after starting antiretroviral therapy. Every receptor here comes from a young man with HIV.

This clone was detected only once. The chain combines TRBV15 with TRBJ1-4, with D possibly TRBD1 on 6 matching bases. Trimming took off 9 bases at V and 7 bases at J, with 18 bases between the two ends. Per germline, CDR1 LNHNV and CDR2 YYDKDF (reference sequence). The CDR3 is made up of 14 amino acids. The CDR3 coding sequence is TGTGCCACTTCCAGAGGGGGGGTGGGTGAAAAACTGTTTTTT. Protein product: CATSRGGVGEKLFF.

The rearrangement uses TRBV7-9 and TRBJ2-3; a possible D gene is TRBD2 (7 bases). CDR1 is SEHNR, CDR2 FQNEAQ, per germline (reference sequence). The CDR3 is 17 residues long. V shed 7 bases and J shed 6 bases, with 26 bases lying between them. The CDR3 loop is CASTLGMGGPPGDTQYF. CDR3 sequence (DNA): TGTGCCAGCACCCTAGGGATGGGGGGGCCACCGGGGGATACGCAGTATTTT.

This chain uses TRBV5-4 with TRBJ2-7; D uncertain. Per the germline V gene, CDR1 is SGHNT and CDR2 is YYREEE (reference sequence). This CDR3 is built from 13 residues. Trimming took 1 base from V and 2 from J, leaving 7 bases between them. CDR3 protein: CASSLRSAYEQYF. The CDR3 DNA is TGTGCCAGCAGCTTGAGATCCGCCTACGAGCAGTACTTC.